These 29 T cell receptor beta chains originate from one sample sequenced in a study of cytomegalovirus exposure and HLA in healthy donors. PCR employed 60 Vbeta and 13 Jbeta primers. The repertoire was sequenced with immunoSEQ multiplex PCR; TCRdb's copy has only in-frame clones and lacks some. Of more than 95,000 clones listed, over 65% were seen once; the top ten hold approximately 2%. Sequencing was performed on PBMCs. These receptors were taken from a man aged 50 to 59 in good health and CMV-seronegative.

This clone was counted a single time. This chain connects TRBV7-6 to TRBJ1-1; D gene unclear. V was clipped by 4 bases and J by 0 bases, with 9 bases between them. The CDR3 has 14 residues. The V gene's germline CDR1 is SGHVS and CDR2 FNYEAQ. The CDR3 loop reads CASSSRLLNTEAFF. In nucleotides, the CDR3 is TGTGCCAGCAGCTCGCGACTCCTGAACACTGAAGCTTTCTTT.

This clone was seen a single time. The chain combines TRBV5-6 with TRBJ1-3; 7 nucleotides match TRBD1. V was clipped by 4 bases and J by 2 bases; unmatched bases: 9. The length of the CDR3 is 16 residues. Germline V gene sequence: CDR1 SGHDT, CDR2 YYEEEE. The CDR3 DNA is TGTGCCAGCAGCCCGAAGACAGGGCTTCCTGGAAACACCATATATTTT. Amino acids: CASSPKTGLPGNTIYF. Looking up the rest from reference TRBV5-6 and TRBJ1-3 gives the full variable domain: DAGVTQSPTHLIKTRGQQVTLRCSPKSGHDTVSWYQQALGQGPQFIFQYYEEEERQRGNFPDRFSGHQFPNYSSELNVNALLLGDSALYLCASSPKTGLPGNTIYFGEGSWLTVV.

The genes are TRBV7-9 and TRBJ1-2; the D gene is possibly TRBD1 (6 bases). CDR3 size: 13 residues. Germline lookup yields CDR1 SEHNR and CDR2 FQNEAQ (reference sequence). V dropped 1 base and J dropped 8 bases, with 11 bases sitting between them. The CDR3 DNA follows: TGTGCCAGCAGCTTAGGGTCCAGGGGCGGCTACACCTTC. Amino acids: CASSLGSRGGYTF.

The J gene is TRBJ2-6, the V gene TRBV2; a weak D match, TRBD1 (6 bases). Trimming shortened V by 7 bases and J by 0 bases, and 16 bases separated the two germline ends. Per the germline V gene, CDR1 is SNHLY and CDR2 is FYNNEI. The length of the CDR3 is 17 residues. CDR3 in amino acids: CASIRDTPISGANVLTF. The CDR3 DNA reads TGTGCCAGCATTCGGGACACGCCGATCTCTGGGGCCAACGTCCTGACTTTC.

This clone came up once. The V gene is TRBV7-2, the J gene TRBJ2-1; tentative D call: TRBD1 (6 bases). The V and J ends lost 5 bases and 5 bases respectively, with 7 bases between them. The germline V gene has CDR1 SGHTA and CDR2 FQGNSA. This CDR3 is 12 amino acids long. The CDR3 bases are TGTGCCAGCAGCGGGGGCAACAATGAGCAGTTCTTC. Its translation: CASSGGNNEQFF.

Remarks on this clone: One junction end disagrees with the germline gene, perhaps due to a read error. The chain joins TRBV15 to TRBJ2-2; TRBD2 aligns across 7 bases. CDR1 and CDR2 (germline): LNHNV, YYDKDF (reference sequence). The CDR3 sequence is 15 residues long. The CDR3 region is CATSRVPTRSGEQFF. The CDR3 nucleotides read TGTGCCACCAGCAGAGTCCCGACAAGAAGCGGGGAGCAGTTTTTT.

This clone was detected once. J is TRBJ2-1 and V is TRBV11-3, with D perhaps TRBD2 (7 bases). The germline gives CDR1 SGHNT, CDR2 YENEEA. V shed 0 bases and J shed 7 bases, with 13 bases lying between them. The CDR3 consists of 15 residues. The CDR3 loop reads CASSLDRGGLNEQFF. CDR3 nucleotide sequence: TGTGCCAGCAGCTTAGATAGGGGGGGGCTGAATGAGCAGTTCTTC.

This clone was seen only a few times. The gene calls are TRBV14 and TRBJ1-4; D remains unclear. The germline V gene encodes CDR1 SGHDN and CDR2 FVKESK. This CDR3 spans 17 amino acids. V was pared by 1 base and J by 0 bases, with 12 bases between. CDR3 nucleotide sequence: TGTGCCAGCAGCCAAGGCGGCGGATTTGCAACTAATGAAAAACTGTTTTTT. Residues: CASSQGGGFATNEKLFF.

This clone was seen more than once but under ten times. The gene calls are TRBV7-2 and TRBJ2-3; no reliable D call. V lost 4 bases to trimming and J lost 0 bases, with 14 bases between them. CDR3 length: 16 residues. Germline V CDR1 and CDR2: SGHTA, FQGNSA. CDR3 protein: CASSSVATTSTDTQYF. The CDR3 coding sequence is TGTGCCAGCAGCTCCGTCGCCACGACTAGCACAGATACGCAGTATTTT.

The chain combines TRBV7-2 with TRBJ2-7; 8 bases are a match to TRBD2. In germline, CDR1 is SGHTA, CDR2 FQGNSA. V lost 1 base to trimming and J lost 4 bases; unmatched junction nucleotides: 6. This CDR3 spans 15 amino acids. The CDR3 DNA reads TGTGCCAGCAGCTTAGTGGGGACTAGTGAGTACGAGCAGTACTTC. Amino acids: CASSLVGTSEYEQYF.

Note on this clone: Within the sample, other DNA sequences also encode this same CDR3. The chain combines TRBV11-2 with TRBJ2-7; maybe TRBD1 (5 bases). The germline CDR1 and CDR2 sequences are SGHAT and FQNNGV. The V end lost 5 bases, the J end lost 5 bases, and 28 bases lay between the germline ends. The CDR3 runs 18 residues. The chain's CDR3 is CASSKGHFARRILDEQYV. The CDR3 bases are TGTGCCAGCAGCAAGGGGCACTTTGCCCGGCGCATTCTGGACGAGCAGTACGTC.

In DNA, the CDR3 is TGTGCCAGCAGCCCGAACGGGGGGGCTCAGCCCCAGCATTTT. It specifies CASSPNGGAQPQHF. This chain links TRBV7-2 with TRBJ1-5; weak D call: TRBD1 (6 bases). Trimming cost V 5 bases and J 6 bases, with 14 bases left between them. The CDR3 extends over 14 amino acids. CDR1 is SGHTA and CDR2 is FQGNSA in the germline V gene.

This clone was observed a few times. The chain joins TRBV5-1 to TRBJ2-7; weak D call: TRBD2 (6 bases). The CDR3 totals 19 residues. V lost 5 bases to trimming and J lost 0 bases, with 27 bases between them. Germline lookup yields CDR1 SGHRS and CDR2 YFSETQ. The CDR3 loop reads CASRVSGTPGGVGSYEQYF. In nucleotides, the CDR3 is TGCGCCAGCAGAGTCTCCGGGACTCCCGGAGGGGTAGGCTCCTACGAGCAGTACTTC. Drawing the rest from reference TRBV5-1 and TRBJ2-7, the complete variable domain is KAGVTQTPRYLIKTRGQQVTLSCSPISGHRSVSWYQQTPGQGLQFLFEYFSETQRNKGNFPGRFSGRQFSNSRSEMNVSTLELGDSALYLCASRVSGTPGGVGSYEQYFGPGTRLTVT.

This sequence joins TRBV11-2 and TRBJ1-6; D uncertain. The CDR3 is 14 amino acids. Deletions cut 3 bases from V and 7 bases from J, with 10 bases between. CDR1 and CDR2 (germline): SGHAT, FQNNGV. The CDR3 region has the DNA TGTGCCAGCAGCTTTTTACAACGAAATTCACCCCTCCACTTT. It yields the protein CASSFLQRNSPLHF.

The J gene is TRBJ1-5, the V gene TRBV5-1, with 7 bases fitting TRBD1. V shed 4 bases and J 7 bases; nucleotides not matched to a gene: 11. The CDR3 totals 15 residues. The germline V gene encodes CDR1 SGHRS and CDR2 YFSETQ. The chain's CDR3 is CASSRTGAGGQPQHF. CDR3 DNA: TGCGCCAGCAGCAGGACAGGAGCGGGGGGCCAGCCCCAGCATTTT.

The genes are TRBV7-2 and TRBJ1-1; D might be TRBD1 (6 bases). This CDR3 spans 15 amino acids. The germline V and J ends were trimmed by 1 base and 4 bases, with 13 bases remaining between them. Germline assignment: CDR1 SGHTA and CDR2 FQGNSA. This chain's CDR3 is CASSLGRRGFTEAFF. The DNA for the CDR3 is TGTGCCAGCAGCTTAGGTCGCAGGGGCTTCACTGAAGCTTTCTTT.

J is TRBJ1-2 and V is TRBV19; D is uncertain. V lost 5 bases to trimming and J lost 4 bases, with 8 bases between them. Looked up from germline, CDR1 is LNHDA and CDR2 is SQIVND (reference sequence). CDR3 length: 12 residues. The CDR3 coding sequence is TGTGCCAGTAGTGCCATCAGCTATGGCTACACCTTC. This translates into CASSAISYGYTF.

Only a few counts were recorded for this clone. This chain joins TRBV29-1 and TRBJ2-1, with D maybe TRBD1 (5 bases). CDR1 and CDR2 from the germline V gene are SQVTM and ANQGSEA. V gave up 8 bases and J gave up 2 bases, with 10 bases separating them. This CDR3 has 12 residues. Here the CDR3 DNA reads TGCAGCCTTCAGGGCCCCTACAATGAGCAGTTCTTC. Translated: CSLQGPYNEQFF.

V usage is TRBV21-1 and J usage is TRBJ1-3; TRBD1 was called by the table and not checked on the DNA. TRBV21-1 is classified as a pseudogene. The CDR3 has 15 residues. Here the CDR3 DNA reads TGTGCCAGCAGCAACCCAGGCACCTCTGGAAACACCATATATTTT. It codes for CASSNPGTSGNTIYF.

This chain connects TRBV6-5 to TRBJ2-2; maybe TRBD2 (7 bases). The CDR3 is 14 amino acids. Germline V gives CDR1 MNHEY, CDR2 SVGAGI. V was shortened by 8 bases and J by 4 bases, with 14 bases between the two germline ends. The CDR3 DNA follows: TGTGCCAGCCGCCGGGGGGCGCCCACCGGGGAGCTGTTTTTT. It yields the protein CASRRGAPTGELFF.

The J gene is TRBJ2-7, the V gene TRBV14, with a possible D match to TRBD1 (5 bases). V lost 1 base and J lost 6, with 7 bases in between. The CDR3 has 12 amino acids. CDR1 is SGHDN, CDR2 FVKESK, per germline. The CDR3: CASSQARAEQYF. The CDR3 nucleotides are TGTGCCAGCAGCCAAGCCAGGGCCGAGCAGTACTTC.

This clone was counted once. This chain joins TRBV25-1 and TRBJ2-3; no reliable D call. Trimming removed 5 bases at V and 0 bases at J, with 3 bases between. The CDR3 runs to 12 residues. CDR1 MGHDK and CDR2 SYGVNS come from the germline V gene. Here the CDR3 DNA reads TGTGCCAGCAGTCCAAGCACAGATACGCAGTATTTT. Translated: CASSPSTDTQYF.

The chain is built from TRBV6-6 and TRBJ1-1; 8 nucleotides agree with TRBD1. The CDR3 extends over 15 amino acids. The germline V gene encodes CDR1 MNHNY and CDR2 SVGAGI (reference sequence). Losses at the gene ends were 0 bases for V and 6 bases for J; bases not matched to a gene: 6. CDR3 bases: TGTGCCAGCAGTTACTCGGACAGGGATCCGTCTGAAGCTTTCTTT. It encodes CASSYSDRDPSEAFF.

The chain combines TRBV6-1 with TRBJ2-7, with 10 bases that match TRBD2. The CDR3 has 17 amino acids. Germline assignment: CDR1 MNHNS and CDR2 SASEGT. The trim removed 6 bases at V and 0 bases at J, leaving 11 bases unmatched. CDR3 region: CASSEPWLAGASYEQYV. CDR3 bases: TGTGCCAGCAGCGAACCATGGCTAGCGGGGGCCTCCTACGAGCAGTACGTC.

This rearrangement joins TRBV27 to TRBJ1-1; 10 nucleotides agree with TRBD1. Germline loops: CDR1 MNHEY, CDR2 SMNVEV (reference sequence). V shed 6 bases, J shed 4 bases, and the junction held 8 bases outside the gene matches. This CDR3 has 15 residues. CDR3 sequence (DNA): TGTGCCAGCAGAGGGACAGGGGAGTTTCTCACTGAAGCTTTCTTT. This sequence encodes CASRGTGEFLTEAFF.

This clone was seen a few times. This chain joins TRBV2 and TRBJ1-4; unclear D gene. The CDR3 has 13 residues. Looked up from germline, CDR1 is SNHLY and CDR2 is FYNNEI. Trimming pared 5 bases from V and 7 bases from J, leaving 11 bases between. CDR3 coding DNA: TGTGCCAGCAGTTCCCGTTCGAGTGAAAAACTGTTTTTT. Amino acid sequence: CASSSRSSEKLFF.

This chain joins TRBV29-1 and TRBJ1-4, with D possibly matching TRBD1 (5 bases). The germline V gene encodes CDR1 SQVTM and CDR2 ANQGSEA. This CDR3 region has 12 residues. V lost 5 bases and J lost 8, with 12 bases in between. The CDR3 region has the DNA TGCAGCGTTAAACCGCCAGGGGAAAAACTGTTTTTT. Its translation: CSVKPPGEKLFF. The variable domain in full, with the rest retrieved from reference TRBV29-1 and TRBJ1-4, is SAVISQKPSRDICQRGTSLTIQCQVDSQVTMMFWYRQQPGQSLTLIATANQGSEATYESGFVIDKFPISRPNLTFSTLTVSNMSPEDSSIYLCSVKPPGEKLFFGSGTQLSVL.

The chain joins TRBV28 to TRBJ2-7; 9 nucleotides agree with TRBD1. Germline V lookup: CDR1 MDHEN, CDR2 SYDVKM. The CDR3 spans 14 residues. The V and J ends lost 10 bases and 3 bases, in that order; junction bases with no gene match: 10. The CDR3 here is CATVQPGQGYEQYF. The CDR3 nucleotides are TGTGCCACGGTACAACCGGGACAGGGCTACGAGCAGTACTTC.

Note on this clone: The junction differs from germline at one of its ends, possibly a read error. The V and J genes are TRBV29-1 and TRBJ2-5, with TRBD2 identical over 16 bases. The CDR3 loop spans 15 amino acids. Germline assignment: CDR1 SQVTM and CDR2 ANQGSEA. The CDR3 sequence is CSVERPGTSGGASDF. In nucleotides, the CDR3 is TGCAGCGTTGAACGTCCCGGGACTAGCGGGGGGGCTTCCGACTTC.